This T cell receptor (beta chain) originates from a study of T cell responses to AZD1222 COVID-19 vaccine. Across the study: Timing groups of about 4 and about 12 weeks for second doses were pooled. Study-wide findings and caveats: Seropositive AZD1222 recipients at baseline numbered only five or six. Repertoire samples came only from after the peak T cell response.

Only in-frame clones appear in the TCRdb table, and some are missing; sequencing was by immunoSEQ multiplex PCR. The sample has some 120,000 clones; 89% are singletons. As for this clone: The antigen remains undetermined.

CDR1 is LGHDT, CDR2 YNNKEL, per germline (reference sequence). V lost 4 bases to trimming and J lost 0 bases; unmatched junction nucleotides: 6. The CDR3 sequence is 16 residues long. The chain uses TRBV3-1 (or the pseudogene TRBV3-2) and TRBJ2-1; TRBD1 agrees at 7 bases. This receptor was taken from an adult in good health. Sequences were derived from peripheral blood, sampled on day 0 of AZD1222 vaccination. CDR3: CASSLGTASSYNEQFF. The DNA of the CDR3 is TGTGCCAGCAGCCTCGGGACAGCTAGCTCCTACAATGAGCAGTTCTTC.